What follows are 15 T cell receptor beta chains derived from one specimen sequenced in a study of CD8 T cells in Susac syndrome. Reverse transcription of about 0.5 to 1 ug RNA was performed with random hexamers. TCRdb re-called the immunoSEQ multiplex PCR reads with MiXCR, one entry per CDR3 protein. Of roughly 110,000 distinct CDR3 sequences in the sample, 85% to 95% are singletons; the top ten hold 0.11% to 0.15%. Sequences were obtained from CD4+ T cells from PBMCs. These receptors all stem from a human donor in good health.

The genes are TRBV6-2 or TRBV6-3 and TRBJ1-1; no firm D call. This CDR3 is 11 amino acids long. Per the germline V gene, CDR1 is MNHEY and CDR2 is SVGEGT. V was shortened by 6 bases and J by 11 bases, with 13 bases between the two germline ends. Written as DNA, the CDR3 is TGTGCCAGCAGCCTATCCACCGGGGCTTTCTTT. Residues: CASSLSTGAFF.

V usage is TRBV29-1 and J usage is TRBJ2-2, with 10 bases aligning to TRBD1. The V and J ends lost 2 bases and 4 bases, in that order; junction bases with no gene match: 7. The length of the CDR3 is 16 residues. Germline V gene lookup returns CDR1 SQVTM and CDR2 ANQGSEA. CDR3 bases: TGCAGCGTTGAATTTGGAGGGACAGGGGCCACCGGGGAGCTGTTTTTT. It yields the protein CSVEFGGTGATGELFF.

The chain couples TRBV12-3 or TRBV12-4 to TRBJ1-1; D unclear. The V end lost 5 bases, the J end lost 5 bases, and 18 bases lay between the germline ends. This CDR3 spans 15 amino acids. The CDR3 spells CASSPRLLGGTEAFF. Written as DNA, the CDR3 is TGTGCCAGCAGTCCAAGGCTTTTGGGAGGTACTGAAGCTTTCTTT.

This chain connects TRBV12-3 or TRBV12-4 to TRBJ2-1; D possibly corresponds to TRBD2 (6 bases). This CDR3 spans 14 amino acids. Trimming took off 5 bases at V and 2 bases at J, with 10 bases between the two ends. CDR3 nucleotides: TGTGCCAGCAGTCCCTCGGGGGCCTACAATGAGCAGTTCTTC. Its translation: CASSPSGAYNEQFF.

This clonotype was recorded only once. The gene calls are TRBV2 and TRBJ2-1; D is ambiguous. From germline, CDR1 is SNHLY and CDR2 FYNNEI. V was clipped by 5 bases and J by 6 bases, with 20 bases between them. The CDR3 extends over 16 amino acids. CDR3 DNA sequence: TGTGCCAGCAGTCAGGACCGACGCCTCCCAGGCAATGAGCAGTTCTTC. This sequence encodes CASSQDRRLPGNEQFF.

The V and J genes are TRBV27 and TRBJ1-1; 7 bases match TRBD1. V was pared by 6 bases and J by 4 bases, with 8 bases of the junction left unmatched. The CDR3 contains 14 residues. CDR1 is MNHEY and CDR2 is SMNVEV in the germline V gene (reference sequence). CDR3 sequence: CASSMTGSGTEAFF. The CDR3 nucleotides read TGTGCCAGCAGCATGACAGGGAGCGGCACTGAAGCTTTCTTT.

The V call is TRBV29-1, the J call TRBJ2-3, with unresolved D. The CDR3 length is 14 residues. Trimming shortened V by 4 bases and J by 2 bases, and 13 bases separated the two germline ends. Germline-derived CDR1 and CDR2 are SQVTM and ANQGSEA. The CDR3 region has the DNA TGCAGCGTTGTGCGTTGGCTGAACACAGATACGCAGTATTTT. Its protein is CSVVRWLNTDTQYF.

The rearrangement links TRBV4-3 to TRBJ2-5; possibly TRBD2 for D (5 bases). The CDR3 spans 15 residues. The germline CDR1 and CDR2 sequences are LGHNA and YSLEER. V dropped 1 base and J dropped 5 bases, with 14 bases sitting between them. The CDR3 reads CASSQGRSESETQYF. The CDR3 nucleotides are TGCGCCAGCAGCCAAGGGAGGTCAGAGTCGGAGACCCAGTACTTC.

CDR3 DNA sequence: TGTGCCAGCAGTCGGGAGGGCAAAAACATTCAGTACTTC. Its translation: CASSREGKNIQYF. V and J are TRBV5-4 and TRBJ2-4, with 8 positions matching TRBD2. This CDR3 region has 13 residues. Unmatched junction bases numbered 1, after V lost 5 bases and J lost 3 bases. CDR1 and CDR2 from the germline V gene are SGHNT and YYREEE (reference sequence).

The CDR3 bases are TGTGCCAGCAGTTCGGTAGCGGGGACGGGGGAGCAGTACTTC. It yields the protein CASSSVAGTGEQYF. The chain uses TRBV6-5 and TRBJ2-7; 8 bases are a match to TRBD2. This CDR3 has 14 residues. V shed 4 bases and J 7 bases; nucleotides not matched to a gene: 9. Germline CDR1 is MNHEY and CDR2 is SVGAGI.

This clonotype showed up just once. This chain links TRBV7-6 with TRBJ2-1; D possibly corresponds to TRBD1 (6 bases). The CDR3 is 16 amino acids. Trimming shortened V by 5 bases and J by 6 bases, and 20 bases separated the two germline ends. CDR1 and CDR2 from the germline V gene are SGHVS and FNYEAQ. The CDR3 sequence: CASSPWGTRSGNEQFF. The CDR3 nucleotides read TGTGCCAGCAGCCCTTGGGGGACAAGAAGTGGCAATGAGCAGTTCTTC.

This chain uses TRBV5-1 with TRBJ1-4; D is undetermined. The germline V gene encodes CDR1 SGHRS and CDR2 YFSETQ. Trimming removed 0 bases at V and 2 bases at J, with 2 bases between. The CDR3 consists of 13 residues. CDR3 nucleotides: TGCGCCAGCAGCTTGGTGACTAATGAAAAACTGTTTTTT. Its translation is CASSLVTNEKLFF. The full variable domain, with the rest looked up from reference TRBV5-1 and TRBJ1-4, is KAGVTQTPRYLIKTRGQQVTLSCSPISGHRSVSWYQQTPGQGLQFLFEYFSETQRNKGNFPGRFSGRQFSNSRSEMNVSTLELGDSALYLCASSLVTNEKLFFGSGTQLSVL.

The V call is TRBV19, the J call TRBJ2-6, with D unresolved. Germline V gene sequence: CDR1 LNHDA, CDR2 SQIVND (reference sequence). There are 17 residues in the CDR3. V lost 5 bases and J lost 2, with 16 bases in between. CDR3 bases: TGTGCCAGTAGTCCCCTCCTGTTTGACGCTGGGGCCAACGTCCTGACTTTC. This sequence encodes CASSPLLFDAGANVLTF.

The CDR3 coding sequence is TGCAGCGCGGGGGACAGAGTGGGATATGAGCAGTTCTTC. Protein sequence: CSAGDRVGYEQFF. V usage is TRBV29-1 and J usage is TRBJ2-1; tentatively, D is TRBD1 (7 bases). Germline assignment: CDR1 SQVTM and CDR2 ANQGSEA. V lost 7 bases, J lost 8 bases, and 18 bases lay in between. This CDR3 is built from 13 residues.

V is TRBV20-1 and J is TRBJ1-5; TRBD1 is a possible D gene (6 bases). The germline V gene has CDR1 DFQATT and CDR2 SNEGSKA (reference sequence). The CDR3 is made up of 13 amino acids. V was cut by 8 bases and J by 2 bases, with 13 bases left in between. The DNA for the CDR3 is TGCAGTCAAAAAGAGGGGGGCAATCAGCCCCAGCATTTT. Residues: CSQKEGGNQPQHF.